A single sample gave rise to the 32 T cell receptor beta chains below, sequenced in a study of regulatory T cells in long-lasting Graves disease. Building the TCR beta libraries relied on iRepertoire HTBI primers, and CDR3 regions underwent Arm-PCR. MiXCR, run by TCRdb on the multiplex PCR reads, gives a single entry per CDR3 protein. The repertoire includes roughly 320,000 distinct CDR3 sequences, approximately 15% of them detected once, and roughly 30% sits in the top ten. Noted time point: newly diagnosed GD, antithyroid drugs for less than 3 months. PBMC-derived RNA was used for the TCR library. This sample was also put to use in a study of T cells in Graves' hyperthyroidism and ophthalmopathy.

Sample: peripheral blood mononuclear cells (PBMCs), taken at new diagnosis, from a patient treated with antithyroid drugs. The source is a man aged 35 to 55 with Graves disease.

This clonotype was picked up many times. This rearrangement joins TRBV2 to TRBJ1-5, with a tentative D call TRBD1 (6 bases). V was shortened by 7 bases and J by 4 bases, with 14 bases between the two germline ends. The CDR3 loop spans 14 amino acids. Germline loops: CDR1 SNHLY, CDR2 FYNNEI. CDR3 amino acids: CASKVGGLNQPQHF. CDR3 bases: TGTGCCAGCAAGGTCGGGGGGCTAAATCAGCCCCAGCATTTT. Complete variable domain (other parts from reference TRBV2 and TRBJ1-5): EPEVTQTPSHQVTQMGQEVILRCVPISNHLYFYWYRQILGQKVEFLVSFYNNEISEKSEIFDDQFSVERPDGSNFTLKIRSTKLEDSAMYFCASKVGGLNQPQHFGDGTRLSIL.

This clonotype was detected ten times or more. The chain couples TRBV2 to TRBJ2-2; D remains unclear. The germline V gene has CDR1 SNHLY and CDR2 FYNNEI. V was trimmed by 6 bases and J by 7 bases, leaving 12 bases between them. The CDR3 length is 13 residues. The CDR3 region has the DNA TGTGCCAGCAGGATCTACGAGGTCGGGGAGCTGTTTTTT. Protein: CASRIYEVGELFF.

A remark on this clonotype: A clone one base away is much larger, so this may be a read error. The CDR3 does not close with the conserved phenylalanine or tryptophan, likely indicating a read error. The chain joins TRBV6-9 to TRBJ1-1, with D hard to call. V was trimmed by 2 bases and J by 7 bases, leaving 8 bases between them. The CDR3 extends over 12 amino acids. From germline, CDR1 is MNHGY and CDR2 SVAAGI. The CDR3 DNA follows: TGTGCCAGCAGTTATAAGGGTTTTGAAGCTTTCCTT. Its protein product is CASSYKGFEAFL.

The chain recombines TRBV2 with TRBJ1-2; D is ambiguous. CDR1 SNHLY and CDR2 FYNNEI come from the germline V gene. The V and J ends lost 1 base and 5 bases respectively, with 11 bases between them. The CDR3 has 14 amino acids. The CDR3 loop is CASSEDSWRYGYTF. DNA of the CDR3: TGTGCCAGCAGTGAAGACAGCTGGAGATATGGCTACACCTTC.

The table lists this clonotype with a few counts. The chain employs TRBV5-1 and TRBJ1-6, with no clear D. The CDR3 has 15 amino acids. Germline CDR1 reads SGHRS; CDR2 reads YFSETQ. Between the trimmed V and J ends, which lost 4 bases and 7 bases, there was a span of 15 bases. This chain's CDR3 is CASSPTRAPNSPLHF. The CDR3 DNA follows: TGCGCCAGCAGCCCCACTCGGGCCCCGAATTCACCCCTCCACTTT.

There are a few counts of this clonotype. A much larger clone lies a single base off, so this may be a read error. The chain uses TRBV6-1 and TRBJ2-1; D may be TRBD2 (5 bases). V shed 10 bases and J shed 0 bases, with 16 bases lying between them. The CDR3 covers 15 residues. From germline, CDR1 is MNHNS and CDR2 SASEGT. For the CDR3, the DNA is TGTGCCAACAGCTTAAGGAGGTACTCCTACAATGAGCAGTTCTTC. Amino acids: CANSLRRYSYNEQFF.

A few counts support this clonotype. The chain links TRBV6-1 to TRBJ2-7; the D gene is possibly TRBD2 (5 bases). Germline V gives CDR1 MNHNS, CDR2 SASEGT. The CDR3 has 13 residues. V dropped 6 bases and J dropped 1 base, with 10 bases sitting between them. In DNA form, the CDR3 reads TGTGCCAGCAGCCGGACTTATTCCTACGAGCAGTACTTC. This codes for CASSRTYSYEQYF.

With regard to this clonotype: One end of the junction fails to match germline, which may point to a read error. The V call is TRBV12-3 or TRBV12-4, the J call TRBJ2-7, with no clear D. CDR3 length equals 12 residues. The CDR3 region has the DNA TGTACCAGCAGTTTAAGTGTCTACGAGCAGTACTTC. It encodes CTSSLSVYEQYF.

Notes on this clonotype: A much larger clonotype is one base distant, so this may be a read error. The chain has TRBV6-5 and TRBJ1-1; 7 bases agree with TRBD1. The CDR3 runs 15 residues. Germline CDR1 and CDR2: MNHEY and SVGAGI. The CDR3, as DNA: TGTGCCAGCGGTTACGACAGGGACGGGAACACTGAAGCTTTCTTT. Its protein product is CASGYDRDGNTEAFF.

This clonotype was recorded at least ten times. CDR3 amino acids: CASSADNSPLHF. The CDR3 DNA reads as TGTGCCAGCAGCGCTGATAATTCACCCCTCCACTTT. V gene TRBV2 combines with J gene TRBJ1-6; D is unclear. The CDR3 is 12 residues long. V shed 6 bases and J shed 5 bases, with 5 bases lying between them. Looked up from germline, CDR1 is SNHLY and CDR2 is FYNNEI.

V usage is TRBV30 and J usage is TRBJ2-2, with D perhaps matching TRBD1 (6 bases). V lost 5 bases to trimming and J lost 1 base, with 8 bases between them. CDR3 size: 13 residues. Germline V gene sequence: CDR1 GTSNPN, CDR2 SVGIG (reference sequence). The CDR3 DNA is TGTGCCTGGGCGACAGGGAACACCGGGGAGCTGTTTTTT. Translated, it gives CAWATGNTGELFF. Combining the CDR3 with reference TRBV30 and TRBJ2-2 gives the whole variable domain SQTIHQWPATLVQPVGSPLSLECTVEGTSNPNLYWYRQAAGRGLQLLFYSVGIGQISSEVPQNLSASRPQDRQFILSSKKLLLSDSGFYLCAWATGNTGELFFGEGSRLTVL.

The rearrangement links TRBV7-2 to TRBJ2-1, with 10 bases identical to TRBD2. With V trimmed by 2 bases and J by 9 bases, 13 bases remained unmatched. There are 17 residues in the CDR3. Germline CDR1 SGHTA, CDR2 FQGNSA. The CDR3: CASSLRASGGRPGEQFF. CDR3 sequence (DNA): TGTGCCAGCAGCTTACGGGCTAGCGGGGGCAGACCCGGTGAGCAGTTCTTC.

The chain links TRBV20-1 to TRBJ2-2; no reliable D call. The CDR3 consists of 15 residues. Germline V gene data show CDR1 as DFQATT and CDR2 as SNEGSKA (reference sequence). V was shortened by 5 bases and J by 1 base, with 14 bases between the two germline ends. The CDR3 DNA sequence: TGCAGTGCTGCCGTTAAGCGACAGAACACCGGGGAGCTGTTTTTT. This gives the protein CSAAVKRQNTGELFF.

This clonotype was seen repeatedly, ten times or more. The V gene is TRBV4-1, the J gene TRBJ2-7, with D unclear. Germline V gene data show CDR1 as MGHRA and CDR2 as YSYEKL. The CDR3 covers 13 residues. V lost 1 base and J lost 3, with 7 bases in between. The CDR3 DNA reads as TGCGCCAGCAGCCAAGGTGTAAACTACGAGCAGTACTTC. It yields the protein CASSQGVNYEQYF.

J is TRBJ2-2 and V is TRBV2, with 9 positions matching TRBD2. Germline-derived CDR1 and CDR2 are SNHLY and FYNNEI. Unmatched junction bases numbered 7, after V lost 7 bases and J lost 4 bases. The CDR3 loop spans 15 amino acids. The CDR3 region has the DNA TGTGCCAGCATGCCGGGACTAGCAAGCACCGGGGAGCTGTTTTTT. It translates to CASMPGLASTGELFF. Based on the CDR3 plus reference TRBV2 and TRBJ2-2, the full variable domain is EPEVTQTPSHQVTQMGQEVILRCVPISNHLYFYWYRQILGQKVEFLVSFYNNEISEKSEIFDDQFSVERPDGSNFTLKIRSTKLEDSAMYFCASMPGLASTGELFFGEGSRLTVL.

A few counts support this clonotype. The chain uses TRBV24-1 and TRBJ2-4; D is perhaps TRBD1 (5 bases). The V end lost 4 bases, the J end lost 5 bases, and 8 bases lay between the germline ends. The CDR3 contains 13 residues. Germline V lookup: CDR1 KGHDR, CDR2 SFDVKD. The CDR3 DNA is TGTGCCACCAGTGACCCCAGGGAAAACATTCAGTACTTC. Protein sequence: CATSDPRENIQYF.

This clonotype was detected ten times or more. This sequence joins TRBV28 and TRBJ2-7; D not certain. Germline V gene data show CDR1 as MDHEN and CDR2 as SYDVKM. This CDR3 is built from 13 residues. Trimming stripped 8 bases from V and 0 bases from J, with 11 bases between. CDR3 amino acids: CASWMSGSYEQYF. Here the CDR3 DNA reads TGTGCCAGCTGGATGTCAGGCTCCTACGAGCAGTACTTC.

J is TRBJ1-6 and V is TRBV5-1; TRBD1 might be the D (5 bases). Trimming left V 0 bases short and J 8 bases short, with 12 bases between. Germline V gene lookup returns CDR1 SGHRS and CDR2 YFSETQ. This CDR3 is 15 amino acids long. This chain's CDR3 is CASSLEGIADSPLHF. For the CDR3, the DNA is TGCGCCAGCAGCTTGGAGGGGATTGCAGATTCACCCCTCCACTTT.

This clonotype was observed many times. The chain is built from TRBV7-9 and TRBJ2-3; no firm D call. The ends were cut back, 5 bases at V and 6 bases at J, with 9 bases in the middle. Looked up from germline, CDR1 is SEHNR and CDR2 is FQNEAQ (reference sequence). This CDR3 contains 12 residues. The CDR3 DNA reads TGTGCCAGCAGCCCCCTCCGCGATACGCAGTATTTT. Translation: CASSPLRDTQYF.

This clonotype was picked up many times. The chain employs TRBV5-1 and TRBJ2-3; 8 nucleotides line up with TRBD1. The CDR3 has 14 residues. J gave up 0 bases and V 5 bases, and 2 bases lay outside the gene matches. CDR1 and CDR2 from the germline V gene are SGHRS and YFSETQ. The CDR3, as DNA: TGCGCCAGCAGTCAGGGGGCGAGCACAGATACGCAGTATTTT. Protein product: CASSQGASTDTQYF.

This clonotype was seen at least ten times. CDR3 residues: CSARVGQGADTQYF. The CDR3 region has the DNA TGCAGTGCTAGAGTAGGACAGGGAGCAGATACGCAGTATTTT. The genes are TRBV20-1 and TRBJ2-3, with 8 bases aligning to TRBD1. CDR1 DFQATT and CDR2 SNEGSKA come from the germline V gene (reference sequence). J lost 4 bases, V lost 1 base, and 4 bases had no gene match. This CDR3 spans 14 amino acids.

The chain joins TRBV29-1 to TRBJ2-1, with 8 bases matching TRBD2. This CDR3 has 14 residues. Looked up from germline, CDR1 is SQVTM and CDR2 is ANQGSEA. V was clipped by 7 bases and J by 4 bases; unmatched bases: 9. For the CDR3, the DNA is TGCAGCGCCAACCGGGGGGGCTCGTACAATGAGCAGTTCTTC. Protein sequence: CSANRGGSYNEQFF.

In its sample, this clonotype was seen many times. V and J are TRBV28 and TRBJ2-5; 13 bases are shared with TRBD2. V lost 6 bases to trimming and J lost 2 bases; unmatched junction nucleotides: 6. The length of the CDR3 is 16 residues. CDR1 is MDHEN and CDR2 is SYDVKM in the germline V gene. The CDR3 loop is CASSHTSGGAQETQYF. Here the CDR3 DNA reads TGTGCCAGCAGCCATACTAGCGGGGGGGCACAAGAGACCCAGTACTTC.

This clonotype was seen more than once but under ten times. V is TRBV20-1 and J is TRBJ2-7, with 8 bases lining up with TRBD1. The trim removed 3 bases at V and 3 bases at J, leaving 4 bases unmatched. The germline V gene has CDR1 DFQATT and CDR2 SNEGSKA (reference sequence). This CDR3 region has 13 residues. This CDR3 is CSARTGQGYEQYF. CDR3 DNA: TGCAGTGCTAGGACCGGACAGGGCTACGAGCAGTACTTC.

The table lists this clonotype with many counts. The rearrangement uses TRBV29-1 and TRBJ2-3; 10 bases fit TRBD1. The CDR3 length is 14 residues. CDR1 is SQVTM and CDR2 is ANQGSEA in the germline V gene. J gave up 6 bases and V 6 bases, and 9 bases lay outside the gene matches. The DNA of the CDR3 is TGCAGCGTGGCCCCGGGACAGGGGTATGATACGCAGTATTTT. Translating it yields CSVAPGQGYDTQYF.

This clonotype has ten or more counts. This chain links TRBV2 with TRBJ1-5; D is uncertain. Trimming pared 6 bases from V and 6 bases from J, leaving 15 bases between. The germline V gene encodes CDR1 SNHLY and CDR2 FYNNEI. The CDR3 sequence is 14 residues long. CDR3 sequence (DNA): TGTGCCAGCAGGGCGCTGGAGAGCGGTCAGCCCCAGCATTTT. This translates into CASRALESGQPQHF.

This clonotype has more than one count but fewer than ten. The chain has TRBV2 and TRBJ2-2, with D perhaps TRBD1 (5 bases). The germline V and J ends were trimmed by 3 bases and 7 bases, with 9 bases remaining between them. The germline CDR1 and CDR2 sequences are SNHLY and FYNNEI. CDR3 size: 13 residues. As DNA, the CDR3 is TGTGCCAGCAGTGATCAGGGCGGCGGGGAGCTGTTTTTT. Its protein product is CASSDQGGGELFF.

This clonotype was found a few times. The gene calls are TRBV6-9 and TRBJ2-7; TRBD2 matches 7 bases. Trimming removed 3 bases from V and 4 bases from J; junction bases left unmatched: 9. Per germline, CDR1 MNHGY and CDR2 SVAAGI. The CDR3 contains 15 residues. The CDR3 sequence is CASSYRSGGPYEQYF. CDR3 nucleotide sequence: TGTGCCAGCAGTTACAGGTCGGGGGGACCTTACGAGCAGTACTTC.

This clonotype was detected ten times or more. In nucleotides, the CDR3 is TGTGCCAGCAGCTTAACAGGGGGCGCGGGGAACACTGAAGCTTTCTTT. Its translation is CASSLTGGAGNTEAFF. The chain uses TRBV7-3 and TRBJ1-1, with 7 bases lining up with TRBD1. This CDR3 spans 16 amino acids. J lost 1 base, V lost 0 bases, and 5 bases had no gene match. Germline V gives CDR1 SGHTA, CDR2 FQGTGA.

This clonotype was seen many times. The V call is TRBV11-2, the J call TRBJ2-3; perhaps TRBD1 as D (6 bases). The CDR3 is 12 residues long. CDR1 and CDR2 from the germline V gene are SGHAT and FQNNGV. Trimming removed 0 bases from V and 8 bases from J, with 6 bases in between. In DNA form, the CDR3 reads TGTGCCAGCAGCTTAGAACAGGGTACGCAGTATTTT. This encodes CASSLEQGTQYF.

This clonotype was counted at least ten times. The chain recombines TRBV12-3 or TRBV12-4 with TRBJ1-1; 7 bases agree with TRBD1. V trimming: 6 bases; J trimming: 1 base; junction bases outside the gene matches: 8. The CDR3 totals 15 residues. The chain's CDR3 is CASSSRGQRNTEAFF. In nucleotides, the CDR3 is TGTGCCAGCAGCTCCAGGGGACAGCGGAACACTGAAGCTTTCTTT.

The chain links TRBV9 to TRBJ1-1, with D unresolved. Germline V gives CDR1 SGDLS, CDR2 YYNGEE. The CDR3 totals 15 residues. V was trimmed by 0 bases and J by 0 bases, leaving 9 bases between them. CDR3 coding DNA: TGTGCCAGCAGCGTAGATCCGGGGATGAACACTGAAGCTTTCTTT. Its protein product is CASSVDPGMNTEAFF.